This entry describes one T cell receptor beta chain. Its matching antigen is unknown. This record belongs to a study of CD8+ T cells in alopecia areata. As for the study in general: Tofacitinib exposure lasted 6 to 18 months, followed by 6 months off drug.

Treatment described: oral pan-JAK inhibitor, 5-10 mg twice daily. Alopecia areata patients provided lesional scalp punch biopsies and peripheral blood, both collected for the study. Study-level findings and limits: Normal skin's resident alphabeta T cells are sequenced alongside lesional scalp T cells.

Extracted RNA was reverse transcribed, and the resulting cDNA served as sequencing template. Produced via immunoSEQ multiplex PCR; TCRdb's table is partial and in-frame only. The table shows 150,000 to 200,000 clones, with over 55% occurring only once. Source: CD4+ T cells sorted from blood, taken at week 24, from a patient treated with tofacitinib. This receptor was identified in a human donor with alopecia areata.

The CDR3 region is CASSESFTGELFF. CDR3 in DNA: TGTGCCAGCAGTGAATCGTTCACCGGGGAGCTGTTTTTT. The chain combines TRBV2 with TRBJ2-2, with no clear D. Germline V CDR1 and CDR2: SNHLY, FYNNEI. The CDR3 spans 13 residues. The V and J ends lost 2 bases and 4 bases respectively, with 5 bases between them.